The 16 T cell receptor beta chains below all came from one sample that was sequenced in a study of CD8+CD57+ T cells in acquired aplastic anemia. Selection for sequencing was limited to patients who had shown CD8+CD57+ cell expansion by flow cytometry. Genomic DNA acted as the template from which TCR beta VDJ combination and CDR3 sequence profiling were carried out. TCRdb called the reads again in MiXCR, with one record for every CDR3 protein. Counted here are about 160,000 distinct CDR3 sequences, 65% to 75% occurring once; the ten biggest clones make up 40% to 60%. Sequenced: sorted CD4+, CD8+, or CD8+CD57+ T cells (not recorded which) from PBMCs. Receptor source: a human donor with aplastic anemia.

This rearrangement joins TRBV11-2 to TRBJ1-2; 8 bases align to TRBD1. The CDR3 has 14 residues. The germline gives CDR1 SGHAT, CDR2 FQNNGV. V lost 6 bases, J lost 7 bases, and 10 bases stayed unmatched. The CDR3 sequence: CASRPPGQEGGYTF. The CDR3 DNA reads TGTGCCAGCAGACCTCCGGGACAGGAGGGTGGCTACACCTTC.

This chain uses TRBV7-9 with TRBJ2-3, with 11 bases lining up with TRBD2. The CDR3 covers 16 residues. V lost 5 bases to trimming and J lost 1 base; unmatched junction nucleotides: 5. Germline V gives CDR1 SEHNR, CDR2 FQNEAQ (reference sequence). In nucleotides, the CDR3 is TGTGCCAGCAGCCCTACTAGCGGGAGCCGCACAGATACGCAGTATTTT. This gives the protein CASSPTSGSRTDTQYF. Combining the CDR3 with reference TRBV7-9 and TRBJ2-3 gives the whole variable domain DTGVSQNPRHKITKRGQNVTFRCDPISEHNRLYWYRQTLGQGPEFLTYFQNEAQLEKSRLLSDRFSAERPKGSFSTLEIQRTEQGDSAMYLCASSPTSGSRTDTQYFGPGTRLTVL.

Written as DNA, the CDR3 is TGTGCCAGCAGCTTGGACGGGAGGCGCGAGCAGTACTTC. Its translation: CASSLDGRREQYF. The chain uses TRBV5-8 and TRBJ2-7; 7 nucleotides line up with TRBD2. Germline V gene data show CDR1 as SGHTS and CDR2 as YDEGEE. This CDR3 is built from 13 residues. The J segment lost 6 bases and the V segment lost 0 bases, leaving 3 bases of the junction unmatched. The full variable domain, completed using reference TRBV5-8 and TRBJ2-7, is EAGVTQSPTHLIKTRGQQATLRCSPISGHTSVYWYQQALGLGLQFLLWYDEGEERNRGNFPPRFSGRQFPNYSSELNVNALELEDSALYLCASSLDGRREQYFGPGTRLTVT.

The V and J genes are TRBV20-1 and TRBJ2-1; 14 nucleotides align to TRBD2. The CDR3 covers 13 residues. The germline V gene has CDR1 DFQATT and CDR2 SNEGSKA (reference sequence). This chain's CDR3 is CSEGLAGGNEQFF. CDR3 DNA: TGCAGCGAAGGACTAGCGGGGGGCAATGAGCAGTTCTTC.

The chain employs TRBV6-6 and TRBJ2-7; 10 bases are a match to TRBD1. J gave up 2 bases and V 6 bases, and 7 bases lay outside the gene matches. The CDR3 is 15 residues long. Per the germline V gene, CDR1 is MNHNY and CDR2 is SVGAGI (reference sequence). The CDR3 DNA sequence: TGTGCCAGCAGCCTCGTAGGGACAGGGGCCTACGAGCAGTACTTC. Protein: CASSLVGTGAYEQYF.

This clonotype was detected many times. V is TRBV29-1 and J is TRBJ1-1; 8 nucleotides line up with TRBD1. The CDR3 is 13 amino acids. Germline lookup yields CDR1 SQVTM and CDR2 ANQGSEA. The V gene end was trimmed by 6 bases and the J gene end by 11 bases; junction bases not matched to a gene: 14. Here the CDR3 DNA reads TGCAGCGTGCTGCCGGGACAGGTGATTGAGGCTTTCTTT. Translated: CSVLPGQVIEAFF.

The chain employs TRBV2 and TRBJ2-3, with D possibly TRBD2 on 7 matching bases. The V gene's germline CDR1 is SNHLY and CDR2 FYNNEI. The CDR3 loop spans 16 amino acids. The V gene lost 1 base and the J gene lost 2 bases, with 13 bases spanning the gap. In DNA, the CDR3 is TGTGCCAGCAGTGAAGGGGGGCTAGCGGTCACAGATACGCAGTATTTT. It specifies CASSEGGLAVTDTQYF.

The chain combines TRBV7-9 with TRBJ2-7; 7 bases fit TRBD1. After removal of 4 bases from V and 4 bases from J, the junction contained 7 bases not matched to a gene. Germline V gene lookup returns CDR1 SEHNR and CDR2 FQNEAQ (reference sequence). There are 14 residues in the CDR3. The CDR3 loop is CASSWGQSTYEQYF. CDR3 in DNA: TGTGCCAGCAGCTGGGGACAGAGCACTTACGAGCAGTACTTC.

This chain connects TRBV13 to TRBJ2-5; no firm D call. CDR3 size: 12 residues. From germline, CDR1 is PRHDT and CDR2 FYEKMQ (reference sequence). V was shortened by 6 bases and J by 5 bases, with 10 bases between the two germline ends. CDR3 nucleotides: TGTGCCAGCAGTCACGAGTACGAGACCCAGTACTTC. It is translated as CASSHEYETQYF.

The CDR3, as DNA: TGTGCCAGTAGTCTTCAGAGAAATTCTGGAAACACCATATATTTT. This sequence encodes CASSLQRNSGNTIYF. The genes are TRBV19 and TRBJ1-3; D is uncertain. CDR3 length: 15 amino acids. Germline assignment: CDR1 LNHDA and CDR2 SQIVND (reference sequence). Trimming cost V 5 bases and J 1 base, with 12 bases left between them.

V gene TRBV20-1 combines with J gene TRBJ1-4; the D is unclear. The ends were cut back, 6 bases at V and 8 bases at J, with 16 bases in the middle. The germline CDR1 and CDR2 sequences are DFQATT and SNEGSKA (reference sequence). This CDR3 region has 13 residues. CDR3 amino acids: CSARAPGWEKLFF. DNA of the CDR3: TGCAGTGCCCGGGCCCCAGGATGGGAAAAACTGTTTTTT.

The J gene is TRBJ1-1, the V gene TRBV11-3, with D tentatively TRBD1 (5 bases). This CDR3 region has 15 residues. The ends were cut back, 1 base at V and 1 base at J, with 10 bases in the middle. Germline V gives CDR1 SGHNT, CDR2 YENEEA. CDR3 sequence (DNA): TGTGCCAGCAGCTTAGTTGGCAGGGCGAACACTGAAGCTTTCTTT. This encodes CASSLVGRANTEAFF.

V and J are TRBV10-1 and TRBJ2-5; 7 nucleotides line up with TRBD1. The CDR3 has 17 residues. CDR1 WNHNN and CDR2 SYGVQD come from the germline V gene (reference sequence). V was pared by 6 bases and J by 0 bases, with 13 bases of the junction left unmatched. CDR3 loop: CASRWGTAQPYQETQYF. DNA of the CDR3: TGCGCCAGCAGATGGGGGACAGCTCAACCATACCAAGAGACCCAGTACTTC.

This clonotype was seen only a few times. The chain carries TRBV7-9 and TRBJ1-1; D call uncertain. Per germline, CDR1 SEHNR and CDR2 FQNEAQ (reference sequence). This CDR3 is built from 13 residues. V shed 2 bases and J shed 3 bases, with 7 bases lying between them. The CDR3 here is CASSLSTDTEAFF. The CDR3 region has the DNA TGTGCCAGCAGCTTAAGTACGGACACTGAAGCTTTCTTT. The variable domain in full, completed from reference TRBV7-9 and TRBJ1-1, reads DTGVSQNPRHKITKRGQNVTFRCDPISEHNRLYWYRQTLGQGPEFLTYFQNEAQLEKSRLLSDRFSAERPKGSFSTLEIQRTEQGDSAMYLCASSLSTDTEAFFGQGTRLTVV.

The chain uses TRBV2 and TRBJ2-1; D gene uncertain. CDR1 is SNHLY and CDR2 is FYNNEI in the germline V gene. There are 11 residues in the CDR3. Trimming took off 4 bases at V and 7 bases at J, with 5 bases between the two ends. The CDR3 is CASSARNEQFF. The CDR3 DNA sequence: TGTGCCAGCAGTGCCCGGAATGAGCAGTTCTTC.

V gene TRBV20-1 combines with J gene TRBJ1-1; D may be TRBD1 (6 bases). This CDR3 region has 11 residues. CDR1 and CDR2 (germline): DFQATT, SNEGSKA (reference sequence). The CDR3 region has the DNA TGCAGCGAAAACAGGGACACTGAAGCTTTCTTT. This encodes CSENRDTEAFF.